What follows are 25 T cell receptor beta chains derived from one specimen sequenced in a study of shared clonotypes between healthy human individuals. Here immunoSEQ multiplex PCR was the method, and the copy in TCRdb shows in-frame clones only, minus some. The sample consists of 2,100,000 or so clones, approximately 94% of them appearing once. What was sequenced was naive CD4+ T cells sorted from blood. Stated subset: CD45RA+ positively selected. The origin of the receptors is a man between 18 and 29 years old in good health.

This rearrangement joins TRBV6-4 to TRBJ1-6; D remains unclear. The V end lost 6 bases, the J end lost 9 bases, and 12 bases lay between the germline ends. The CDR3 sequence is 13 residues long. Germline V gene data show CDR1 as MRHNA and CDR2 as SNTAGT. CDR3 coding DNA: TGTGCCAGCAGCCTCCAGCCAGGTTCACCCCTCCACTTT. This encodes CASSLQPGSPLHF.

The V gene is TRBV4-1, the J gene TRBJ2-7; the match to TRBD1 covers 10 bases. Germline V gene data show CDR1 as MGHRA and CDR2 as YSYEKL. V dropped 1 base and J dropped 4; count of bases not matched to a gene: 4. The CDR3 runs to 15 residues. Written as DNA, the CDR3 is TGCGCCAGCAGCCAAGTGACGGGACAGGGGTACGAGCAGTACTTC. The encoded protein is CASSQVTGQGYEQYF.

In nucleotides, the CDR3 is TGTGCCAGCAGCCAAGGGGTTACCCACAATGAGCAGTTCTTC. It yields the protein CASSQGVTHNEQFF. The chain has TRBV4-2 and TRBJ2-1; D unresolved. This CDR3 has 14 residues. Germline CDR1 reads LGHNA; CDR2 reads YNFKEQ. Trimming removed 1 base from V and 5 bases from J, with 9 bases in between.

This rearrangement joins TRBV25-1 to TRBJ2-7, with D possibly TRBD1 on 6 matching bases. V was trimmed by 10 bases and J by 1 base, leaving 14 bases between them. Germline loops: CDR1 MGHDK, CDR2 SYGVNS. CDR3 length: 13 residues. The CDR3 DNA reads as TGTGCCACCCCTGAACAGGGATCCTACGAGCAGTACTTC. It yields the protein CATPEQGSYEQYF.

This chain joins TRBV10-1 and TRBJ1-2; D is undetermined. With 6 bases removed from V and 6 bases from J, the gap between germline ends came to 14 bases. The CDR3 runs to 13 residues. Germline-derived CDR1 and CDR2 are WNHNN and SYGVQD (reference sequence). Written as DNA, the CDR3 is TGCGCCAGCAGGGTAGACTCAGCCGATGGCTACACCTTC. As protein: CASRVDSADGYTF.

The chain employs TRBV27 and TRBJ1-6, with 10 bases aligning to TRBD1. V was pared by 5 bases and J by 2 bases, with 6 bases of the junction left unmatched. The V gene's germline CDR1 is MNHEY and CDR2 SMNVEV (reference sequence). The CDR3 runs 17 residues. This CDR3 reads CASSPGTGVAYNSPLHF. CDR3 nucleotide sequence: TGTGCCAGCAGTCCGGGGACAGGGGTGGCCTATAATTCACCCCTCCACTTT.

The chain links TRBV5-1 to TRBJ2-7; D may be TRBD2 (6 bases). The CDR3 sequence is 18 residues long. In germline, CDR1 is SGHRS, CDR2 YFSETQ. The V gene lost 0 bases and the J gene lost 1 base, with 20 bases spanning the gap. CDR3 coding DNA: TGCGCCAGCAGCTTGGATCAACGCGGCCGGGACTTTTCCTACGAGCAGTACTTC. Protein sequence: CASSLDQRGRDFSYEQYF.

The gene calls are TRBV10-3 and TRBJ1-2, with 7 bases matching TRBD1. The CDR3 length is 15 residues. Looked up from germline, CDR1 is ENHRY and CDR2 is SYGVKD. V shed 8 bases and J 0 bases; nucleotides not matched to a gene: 9. As DNA, the CDR3 is TGTGCCATCGGCGACAGGGTCGGGACTAACTATGGCTACACCTTC. Its translation is CAIGDRVGTNYGYTF.

A remark on this clone: The same CDR3 can be traced to other DNA sequences in this sample. The chain carries TRBV2 and TRBJ2-2; D uncertain. Germline V gene sequence: CDR1 SNHLY, CDR2 FYNNEI. Trimming cost V 6 bases and J 4 bases, with 3 bases left between them. CDR3 length equals 11 residues. The CDR3 region is CASRATGELFF. The CDR3 nucleotides are TGTGCCAGCAGGGCCACCGGGGAGCTGTTTTTT.

The chain joins TRBV5-6 to TRBJ2-1, with 11 bases fitting TRBD2. This CDR3 spans 15 amino acids. Germline V CDR1 and CDR2: SGHDT, YYEEEE. Trimming cost V 4 bases and J 6 bases; bases outside gene matches: 6. CDR3 residues: CASSPPGLAANEQFF. Written as DNA, the CDR3 is TGTGCCAGCAGCCCACCGGGACTAGCGGCCAATGAGCAGTTCTTC.

The V gene is TRBV6-5, the J gene TRBJ2-1, with D unresolved. The V end lost 0 bases, the J end lost 0 bases, and 9 bases lay between the germline ends. The CDR3 is 16 amino acids. Germline CDR1 is MNHEY and CDR2 is SVGAGI. CDR3 residues: CASSYSNSVSYNEQFF. In nucleotides, the CDR3 is TGTGCCAGCAGTTACTCGAATTCCGTCTCCTACAATGAGCAGTTCTTC.

This sequence joins TRBV4-1 and TRBJ2-3; TRBD2 matches 8 bases. This CDR3 comprises 16 residues. Looked up from germline, CDR1 is MGHRA and CDR2 is YSYEKL. V lost 1 base to trimming and J lost 2 bases; unmatched junction nucleotides: 5. CDR3 loop: CASSQAGTRDTDTQYF. CDR3 sequence (DNA): TGCGCCAGCAGCCAAGCCGGGACTAGGGACACAGATACGCAGTATTTT.

The V gene is TRBV9, the J gene TRBJ2-7; 11 bases match TRBD2. The CDR3 is 14 residues long. CDR1 is SGDLS and CDR2 is YYNGEE in the germline V gene. Losses at the gene ends were 4 bases for V and 4 bases for J; bases not matched to a gene: 4. The CDR3, as DNA: TGTGCCAGCAGCTTCTGGACTAGCGGGTACGAGCAGTACTTC. It yields the protein CASSFWTSGYEQYF.

The chain combines TRBV2 with TRBJ2-7; 7 bases fit TRBD1. Germline values: CDR1 SNHLY, CDR2 FYNNEI. There are 14 residues in the CDR3. V trimming: 5 bases; J trimming: 2 bases; junction bases outside the gene matches: 6. DNA of the CDR3: TGTGCCAGCAGTACCGGGACAGTAACCTACGAGCAGTACTTC. Translation gives CASSTGTVTYEQYF.

The V and J genes are TRBV2 and TRBJ1-6; D might be TRBD1 (5 bases). Germline-derived CDR1 and CDR2 are SNHLY and FYNNEI. Trimming cost V 8 bases and J 10 bases, with 15 bases left between them. The CDR3 extends over 13 amino acids. The CDR3 sequence: CASSSRVNSPLHF. As DNA, the CDR3 is TGTGCCAGCTCGAGCAGGGTCAACTCACCCCTCCACTTT.

The J gene is TRBJ1-2, the V gene TRBV2, with a tentative D call TRBD1 (6 bases). There are 12 residues in the CDR3. CDR1 and CDR2 (germline): SNHLY, FYNNEI. Trimming took off 5 bases at V and 6 bases at J, with 10 bases between the two ends. The CDR3 spells CASSPYRDGYTF. As DNA, the CDR3 is TGTGCCAGCAGTCCCTACAGGGATGGCTACACCTTC.

The chain links TRBV28 to TRBJ2-7; 8 bases are a match to TRBD2. The V gene's germline CDR1 is MDHEN and CDR2 SYDVKM. This CDR3 region has 14 residues. V lost 6 bases to trimming and J lost 3 bases; unmatched junction nucleotides: 7. The CDR3 spells CASRARGAGYEQYF. The CDR3 coding sequence is TGTGCCAGCAGAGCGCGGGGGGCCGGCTACGAGCAGTACTTC.

As regards this clone: This sample includes further DNA sequences coding for the same CDR3. V is TRBV18 and J is TRBJ2-7, with D perhaps given as TRBD1 or TRBD2 (5 bases each). CDR1 is KGHSH, CDR2 LQKENI, per germline. This CDR3 has 13 residues. V was cut by 6 bases and J by 2 bases, with 11 bases left in between. The CDR3 here is CASSPGRAYEQYF. The CDR3 coding sequence is TGTGCCAGCTCCCCGGGACGGGCCTACGAGCAGTACTTC.

This rearrangement joins TRBV5-1 to TRBJ2-1; 10 bases are shared with TRBD2. The CDR3 loop spans 15 amino acids. The germline gives CDR1 SGHRS, CDR2 YFSETQ. After removal of 3 bases from V and 7 bases from J, the junction contained 7 bases not matched to a gene. In DNA, the CDR3 is TGCGCCAGCAGCTCACTAGCGGGGAGCAATAATGAGCAGTTCTTC. This gives the protein CASSSLAGSNNEQFF.

The chain joins TRBV28 to TRBJ2-7, with D maybe TRBD2 (5 bases). V was clipped by 6 bases and J by 5 bases, with 20 bases between them. Germline CDR1 reads MDHEN; CDR2 reads SYDVKM. The CDR3 loop spans 15 amino acids. CDR3 residues: CASSSMGVSLDEQYF. The CDR3 coding sequence is TGTGCCAGCAGCTCCATGGGAGTATCCCTAGACGAGCAGTACTTC. Filled out from reference TRBV28 and TRBJ2-7, the complete variable domain reads DVKVTQSSRYLVKRTGEKVFLECVQDMDHENMFWYRQDPGLGLRLIYFSYDVKMKEKGDIPEGYSVSREKKERFSLILESASTNQTSMYLCASSSMGVSLDEQYFGPGTRLTVT.

This clone was seen a single time. The gene calls are TRBV6-4 and TRBJ2-4; D not certain. Germline loops: CDR1 MRHNA, CDR2 SNTAGT. The CDR3 is 17 residues long. V was cut by 1 base and J by 0 bases, with 13 bases left in between. CDR3: CASSDYRANLAKNIQYF. The CDR3 DNA reads as TGTGCCAGCAGTGACTACCGAGCGAACTTAGCCAAAAACATTCAGTACTTC.

V usage is TRBV18 and J usage is TRBJ2-5; no reliable D call. The CDR3 runs to 12 residues. Germline values: CDR1 KGHSH, CDR2 LQKENI. V was trimmed by 2 bases and J by 5 bases, leaving 6 bases between them. Here the CDR3 reads CASSPVDETQYF. CDR3 DNA sequence: TGTGCCAGCTCACCAGTTGATGAGACCCAGTACTTC.

The chain couples TRBV11-2 to TRBJ2-1; D possibly corresponds to TRBD2 (6 bases). The V gene lost 4 bases and the J gene lost 0 bases, with 10 bases spanning the gap. The CDR3 contains 15 residues. The germline V gene encodes CDR1 SGHAT and CDR2 FQNNGV. CDR3 bases: TGTGCCAGCAGCTGGGACTCCGGCTCCTACAATGAGCAGTTCTTC. Amino acids: CASSWDSGSYNEQFF.

The rearrangement links TRBV6-6 to TRBJ2-3; 13 bases are a match to TRBD2. The CDR3 totals 16 residues. In germline, CDR1 is MNHNY, CDR2 SVGAGI (reference sequence). Trimming removed 6 bases from V and 2 bases from J; junction bases left unmatched: 5. CDR3 DNA sequence: TGTGCCAGCAGCCCGGGACTAGCGGGACTCACAGATACGCAGTATTTT. This encodes CASSPGLAGLTDTQYF.

The chain links TRBV2 to TRBJ1-6; the match to TRBD1 covers 7 bases. V gave up 8 bases and J gave up 5 bases; unmatched junction bases: 9. Looked up from germline, CDR1 is SNHLY and CDR2 is FYNNEI. This CDR3 spans 15 amino acids. CDR3: CASVNRQGHNSPLHF. CDR3 nucleotide sequence: TGTGCCAGCGTAAATAGACAGGGCCATAATTCACCCCTCCACTTT.